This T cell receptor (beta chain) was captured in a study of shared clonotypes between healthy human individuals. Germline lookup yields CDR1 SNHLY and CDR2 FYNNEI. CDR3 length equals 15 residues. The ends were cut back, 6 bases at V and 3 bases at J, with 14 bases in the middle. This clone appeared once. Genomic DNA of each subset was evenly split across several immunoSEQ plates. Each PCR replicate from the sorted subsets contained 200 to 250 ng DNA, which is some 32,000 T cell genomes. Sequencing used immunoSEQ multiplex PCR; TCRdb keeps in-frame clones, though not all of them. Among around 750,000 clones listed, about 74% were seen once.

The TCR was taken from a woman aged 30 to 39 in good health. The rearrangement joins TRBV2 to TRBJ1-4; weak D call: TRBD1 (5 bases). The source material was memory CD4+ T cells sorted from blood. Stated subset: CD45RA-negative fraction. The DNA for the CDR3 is TGTGCCAGCAGAAGTGGGACCGACCCTAATGAAAAACTGTTTTTT. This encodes CASRSGTDPNEKLFF. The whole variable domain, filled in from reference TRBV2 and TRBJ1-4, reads EPEVTQTPSHQVTQMGQEVILRCVPISNHLYFYWYRQILGQKVEFLVSFYNNEISEKSEIFDDQFSVERPDGSNFTLKIRSTKLEDSAMYFCASRSGTDPNEKLFFGSGTQLSVL.